Below, 27 T cell receptor beta chains from the same sample are listed, as sequenced in a study of blood T cells in healthy people across ages. The second PCR ran about 6 to 12 cycles with a sample-barcoded 5' primer and J-beta primers. TCRdb fed the 5' RACE reads into MiXCR, producing one record per CDR3 protein. Of some 1.1 million distinct CDR3 sequences listed, under 40% are singletons. The sequenced sample consisted of blood. These receptors were taken from a man aged 18 to 35 in good health.

The chain joins TRBV18 to TRBJ1-1, with 8 positions matching TRBD1. Trimming cost V 0 bases and J 7 bases; bases outside gene matches: 7. The CDR3 contains 15 residues. Germline V gene sequence: CDR1 KGHSH, CDR2 LQKENI. DNA of the CDR3: TGTGCCAGCTCACCACCGGCGGGACAGGCAGATGAAGCTTTCTTT. This translates into CASSPPAGQADEAFF.

The genes are TRBV29-1 and TRBJ2-7, with 7 positions matching TRBD2. The germline CDR1 and CDR2 sequences are SQVTM and ANQGSEA. This CDR3 comprises 15 residues. J gave up 6 bases and V 0 bases, and 11 bases lay outside the gene matches. The CDR3 bases are TGCAGCGTTGAAGATCCATTCGGACTAGGTCCCGAGCAGTACTTC. This gives the protein CSVEDPFGLGPEQYF.

The chain couples TRBV7-7 to TRBJ2-5; D ambiguous. The germline V gene has CDR1 SSHAT and CDR2 FNYEAQ (reference sequence). The CDR3 is made up of 14 amino acids. V was clipped by 2 bases and J by 0 bases, with 7 bases between them. The DNA of the CDR3 is TGTGCCAGCAGCTTACACAGCCACCAAGAGACCCAGTACTTC. It specifies CASSLHSHQETQYF.

For this clonotype: Its ends do not fully match the called genes, so a read error is possible. The chain joins TRBV4-3 to TRBJ1-4; D gene unclear. The CDR3 totals 16 residues. Germline assignment: CDR1 LGHNA and CDR2 YSLEER. The CDR3 loop is CASSQDFTSTNEKLFF. DNA for the CDR3: TGCGCCAGTAGCCAAGATTTCACCTCAACTAATGAAAAACTGTTTTTT.

V usage is TRBV6-5 and J usage is TRBJ2-5; the D gene is possibly TRBD1 (6 bases). The V gene's germline CDR1 is MNHEY and CDR2 SVGAGI. This CDR3 has 17 residues. V gave up 2 bases and J gave up 4 bases, with 20 bases separating them. The DNA of the CDR3 is TGTGCCAGCAGTTACACCTCGGGACATCCTCGGGGAGAGACCCAGTACTTC. Translating gives CASSYTSGHPRGETQYF.

The V gene is TRBV7-9, the J gene TRBJ1-1; tentative D call: TRBD1 (5 bases). The germline V gene encodes CDR1 SEHNR and CDR2 FQNEAQ (reference sequence). Trimming took off 4 bases at V and 1 base at J, with 13 bases between the two ends. The CDR3 extends over 15 amino acids. CDR3 sequence (DNA): TGTGCCAGCAGCTACGGTGTAGGGACGAACACTGAAGCTTTCTTT. As protein: CASSYGVGTNTEAFF.

V and J are TRBV29-1 and TRBJ2-7, with D perhaps matching TRBD2 (5 bases). Trimming shortened V by 4 bases and J by 1 base, and 8 bases separated the two germline ends. This CDR3 comprises 12 residues. The germline V gene encodes CDR1 SQVTM and CDR2 ANQGSEA. CDR3 region: CSVVGVSYEQYF. CDR3 nucleotide sequence: TGCAGCGTTGTGGGAGTATCCTACGAGCAGTACTTC.

This clonotype appeared a single time. The J gene is TRBJ1-4, the V gene TRBV6-2 or TRBV6-3, with D unresolved. The length of the CDR3 is 15 residues. Germline-derived CDR1 and CDR2 are MNHEY and SVGEGT. Trimming pared 5 bases from V and 8 bases from J, leaving 18 bases between. The CDR3 sequence: CASSTRGGIGEKLFF. Written as DNA, the CDR3 is TGTGCCAGCAGTACCCGCGGAGGGATTGGCGAAAAACTGTTTTTT.

This clonotype was observed at least ten times. V and J are TRBV10-3 and TRBJ2-1; D is perhaps TRBD2 (6 bases). This CDR3 spans 16 amino acids. The germline V gene encodes CDR1 ENHRY and CDR2 SYGVKD. Trimming removed 4 bases at V and 5 bases at J, with 18 bases between. CDR3 in amino acids: CAISGALGEEDNEQFF. For the CDR3, the DNA is TGTGCCATCAGTGGAGCTTTGGGGGAGGAAGACAATGAGCAGTTCTTC.

The rearrangement joins TRBV20-1 to TRBJ1-1; D possibly corresponds to TRBD1 (6 bases). Per germline, CDR1 DFQATT and CDR2 SNEGSKA (reference sequence). This CDR3 spans 17 amino acids. Trimming cost V 3 bases and J 1 base, with 21 bases left between them. The CDR3 reads CSARGGPGTGTNTEAFF. Written as DNA, the CDR3 is TGCAGTGCTAGGGGGGGCCCAGGGACGGGGACGAACACTGAAGCTTTCTTT.

A few counts support this clonotype. CDR3 DNA sequence: TGTGCCAGCACCCTTAATGGAGCGGGTGAGCAGTACTTC. Translating gives CASTLNGAGEQYF. J is TRBJ2-5 and V is TRBV28; D is perhaps TRBD2 (6 bases). V was cut by 7 bases and J by 11 bases, with 20 bases left in between. This CDR3 is built from 13 residues. From germline, CDR1 is MDHEN and CDR2 SYDVKM.

The chain recombines TRBV4-1 with TRBJ1-6; D unclear. CDR3 length equals 12 residues. Trimming took off 1 base at V and 10 bases at J, with 5 bases between the two ends. The V gene's germline CDR1 is MGHRA and CDR2 YSYEKL. This CDR3 reads CASSQGGSPLHF. Written as DNA, the CDR3 is TGCGCCAGCAGCCAAGGTGGATCACCCCTCCACTTT.

This clonotype appeared once. The chain is built from TRBV20-1 and TRBJ1-6; 8 positions match TRBD1. CDR3 length: 16 amino acids. Trimming removed 2 bases from V and 7 bases from J; junction bases left unmatched: 10. Germline lookup yields CDR1 DFQATT and CDR2 SNEGSKA (reference sequence). CDR3 loop: CSARHRDRSRNSPLHF. The DNA of the CDR3 is TGCAGTGCTAGACACAGGGACAGGTCTAGAAATTCACCCCTCCACTTT.

This clonotype appeared a few times. V is TRBV12-3 or TRBV12-4 and J is TRBJ1-2; D ambiguous. Trimming took 6 bases from V and 7 from J, leaving 15 bases between them. The CDR3 totals 13 residues. CDR3 in DNA: TGTGCCAGCAGAGCTAGGGCACGGGCTGGCTACACCTTC. This translates into CASRARARAGYTF.

Regarding this clonotype: This may arise from a read error, as a much more abundant clone is one base away. The gene calls are TRBV5-1 and TRBJ2-1; D might be TRBD1 or TRBD2, each matching 5 bases. CDR3 length equals 14 residues. Germline CDR1 SGHRS, CDR2 YFSETQ. CDR3 sequence reads: CASSLSGTYSEQFF. The CDR3 bases are TGCGCCAGCAGCTTGTCAGGGACCTACAGTGAGCAGTTCTTC.

A few counts support this clonotype. The chain has TRBV7-9 and TRBJ1-1; 7 bases are shared with TRBD1. V was pared by 4 bases and J by 1 base, with 6 bases of the junction left unmatched. Germline lookup yields CDR1 SEHNR and CDR2 FQNEAQ (reference sequence). The CDR3 spans 15 residues. The CDR3 reads CASSSNRQGNTEAFF. CDR3 coding DNA: TGTGCCAGCAGCTCAAATCGACAGGGGAACACTGAAGCTTTCTTT.

There are a few counts of this clonotype. CDR3 sequence reads: CASSTDRRSYEQYF. The CDR3 coding sequence is TGTGCCAGCAGTACCGACAGGAGATCCTACGAGCAGTACTTC. This chain joins TRBV6-5 and TRBJ2-7, with D perhaps TRBD1 (6 bases). CDR3 length equals 14 residues. Germline values: CDR1 MNHEY, CDR2 SVGAGI. V lost 5 bases and J 1 base, leaving 12 bases between the germline ends.

The gene calls are TRBV28 and TRBJ2-2; 7 bases match TRBD1. The CDR3 is 16 residues long. The V gene's germline CDR1 is MDHEN and CDR2 SYDVKM. V lost 1 base, J lost 1 base, and 3 bases stayed unmatched. The CDR3 loop is CASSLYRDRNTGELFF. The CDR3 DNA reads TGTGCCAGCAGTTTATACCGGGACAGGAACACCGGGGAGCTGTTTTTT.

V is TRBV21-1 and J is TRBJ1-1; TRBD1 was called by the table and not checked on the DNA. TRBV21-1 is termed a pseudogene. The CDR3 length is 14 residues. Here the CDR3 DNA reads TGTGCCCACAGGGGGTCGCGGATGAACACTGAAGCTTTCTTT. This encodes CAHRGSRMNTEAFF.

This rearrangement joins TRBV20-1 to TRBJ2-7; 8 bases are shared with TRBD2. The germline V gene encodes CDR1 DFQATT and CDR2 SNEGSKA (reference sequence). The CDR3 loop spans 14 amino acids. The junction had 4 bases not matched to a gene; V was cut back by 3 bases and J by 0 bases. In DNA, the CDR3 is TGCAGTGCTAGGGGGACTAGAAGCTCCTACGAGCAGTACTTC. This gives the protein CSARGTRSSYEQYF.

A few counts support this clonotype. V usage is TRBV2 and J usage is TRBJ2-5; a weak D match, TRBD2 (6 bases). The germline CDR1 and CDR2 sequences are SNHLY and FYNNEI. V dropped 10 bases and J dropped 1 base, with 19 bases sitting between them. The CDR3 runs 15 residues. The DNA for the CDR3 is TGTGCCAACTCAGCGGGCGACAGATTCCAAGAGACCCAGTACTTC. It yields the protein CANSAGDRFQETQYF.

This chain links TRBV6-5 with TRBJ2-5, with 9 positions matching TRBD2. V was clipped by 6 bases and J by 11 bases; unmatched bases: 19. Germline CDR1 reads MNHEY; CDR2 reads SVGAGI. The CDR3 consists of 16 residues. CDR3 sequence reads: CASSFGLAITYNEQYF. In nucleotides, the CDR3 is TGTGCCAGCAGCTTCGGACTAGCGATTACCTACAATGAGCAGTACTTC.

The CDR3 region is CSASHGTTSYNEQFF. DNA of the CDR3: TGCAGTGCTAGCCACGGGACTACCTCCTACAATGAGCAGTTCTTC. V and J are TRBV20-1 and TRBJ2-1; 7 bases match TRBD2. There are 15 residues in the CDR3. The germline gives CDR1 DFQATT, CDR2 SNEGSKA (reference sequence). V lost 3 bases, J lost 0 bases, and 5 bases stayed unmatched.

The table lists this clonotype with many counts. V is TRBV20-1 and J is TRBJ2-7; 9 nucleotides align to TRBD2. CDR3 length equals 12 residues. V was pared by 7 bases and J by 3 bases, with 4 bases of the junction left unmatched. Germline V CDR1 and CDR2: DFQATT, SNEGSKA (reference sequence). The CDR3 DNA reads as TGCAGTGTAGAGCGGGGGGTCTACGAGCAGTACTTC. Translation: CSVERGVYEQYF.

Only a few counts were recorded for this clonotype. V and J are TRBV7-9 and TRBJ2-3; 8 bases line up with TRBD1. Germline V gene sequence: CDR1 SEHNR, CDR2 FQNEAQ (reference sequence). With 5 bases clipped from V and 6 bases from J, the junction kept 7 bases outside the gene matches. CDR3 size: 14 residues. The CDR3 reads CASSPRTGKDTQYF. In DNA, the CDR3 is TGTGCCAGCAGCCCCCGGACAGGGAAGGATACGCAGTATTTT.

The chain links TRBV6-2 or TRBV6-3 to TRBJ1-5; 12 positions match TRBD1. The CDR3 loop spans 18 amino acids. The junction had 8 bases not matched to a gene; V was cut back by 2 bases and J by 3 bases. Germline CDR1 MNHEY, CDR2 SVGEGT. For the CDR3, the DNA is TGTGCCAGCAGTTACCAACCGGGACAGGGGGCCATCAATCAGCCCCAGCATTTT. This translates into CASSYQPGQGAINQPQHF.

V usage is TRBV6-2 or TRBV6-3 and J usage is TRBJ2-1; TRBD1 might be the D (6 bases). Trimming removed 4 bases at V and 10 bases at J, with 14 bases between. Germline V lookup: CDR1 MNHEY, CDR2 SVGEGT. CDR3 length: 13 amino acids. The CDR3 bases are TGTGCCAGCAGTTTCGACAGGTCGGGCGAGCAGTTCTTC. Translation gives CASSFDRSGEQFF.